The 5 T cell receptor beta chains below were found in one sample sequenced in a study of T cell repertoires in cytomegalovirus infection. MiXCR, applied by TCRdb to the reads, yields one record per CDR3 protein. The sample contains 680,000 or so distinct CDR3 sequences, 35% to 40% of which appear only once. Input material: PBMCs. The receptor source for this set is a human donor in good health (CMV status not recorded). Some clones in this sample may be carry-over from other donors' samples.

V is TRBV11-3 and J is TRBJ1-1; D ambiguous. V was trimmed by 0 bases and J by 7 bases, leaving 9 bases between them. This CDR3 has 13 amino acids. Germline V gene data show CDR1 as SGHNT and CDR2 as YENEEA. CDR3 in DNA: TGTGCCAGCAGCTTAGACCTACACCGTGAAGCTTTCTTT. It translates to CASSLDLHREAFF.

The chain joins TRBV7-6 to TRBJ2-1, with TRBD1 identical over 8 bases. From germline, CDR1 is SGHVS and CDR2 FNYEAQ. CDR3 length: 11 amino acids. With 5 bases clipped from V and 15 bases from J, the junction kept 6 bases outside the gene matches. In DNA form, the CDR3 reads TGTGCCAGCAGCCACCGGACAGGGCTGTTCTTC. This translates into CASSHRTGLFF.

This clonotype was seen more than once but under ten times. The chain joins TRBV12-3 or TRBV12-4 to TRBJ2-5, with 8 bases lining up with TRBD2. The J segment lost 4 bases and the V segment lost 3 bases, leaving 16 bases of the junction unmatched. The CDR3 loop spans 18 amino acids. CDR3 sequence reads: CASSFLTSANRGVETQYF. Here the CDR3 DNA reads TGTGCCAGCAGTTTTTTGACTAGCGCTAACCGGGGGGTAGAGACCCAGTACTTC.

The CDR3 nucleotides read TGTGCCAGCAGCTTAGTACTCAACAATGAGCAGTTCTTC. It specifies CASSLVLNNEQFF. V is TRBV5-4 and J is TRBJ2-1; D gene uncertain. V lost 2 bases and J 5 bases, leaving 8 bases between the germline ends. Germline lookup yields CDR1 SGHNT and CDR2 YYREEE (reference sequence). This CDR3 region has 13 residues.

About this clonotype itself: The junction does not match germline at one end; this may be a read error. The chain combines TRBV7-8 with TRBJ2-7; D is unclear. CDR3 size: 14 residues. In germline, CDR1 is SGHVS, CDR2 FQNEAQ. CDR3 protein: CASSPTRVTYEPYF. CDR3 nucleotide sequence: TGTGCCAGCAGCCCTACAAGGGTCACCTACGAGCCGTACTTC.